This T cell receptor beta chain was identified during a study of blood T cell repertoires in COVID-19. Study context: The cDNA or gDNA used as material had been derived from T cells, B-cell-depleted T cells, or PBMCs.

In the authors' workflow: Cell counts per sample came from amplifying reference gene primers. The repertoire was sequenced with immunoSEQ multiplex PCR; TCRdb's copy has only in-frame clones and lacks some. Clone size and V and J calls were adopted from that table, with D and trimming inferred from the DNA. Of about 210,000 clones listed, about 88% are singletons. By share of the sample, this clone is medium-sized (0.01 to 0.1%). The CDR3 runs 16 residues. Germline CDR1 reads MNHNS; CDR2 reads SASEGT. V lost 4 bases to trimming and J lost 2 bases, with 18 bases between them. Sample: peripheral blood. This receptor was identified in a woman aged 35 to 49 with acute or convalescent COVID-19. This rearrangement joins TRBV6-1 to TRBJ2-7; D possibly corresponds to TRBD1 (6 bases). CDR3 bases: TGTGCCAGCAGTGGGACAGTGGGATTGAGCGCCTACGAGCAGTACGTC. It encodes CASSGTVGLSAYEQYV.